This is a list of T cell receptor beta chains from one sample in a study of cytomegalovirus exposure and HLA in healthy donors. The assay was immunoSEQ multiplex PCR, and TCRdb's table has in-frame clones only and misses some. The sample yields some 190,000 clones, 70% to 80% seen once. The sequenced material came from PBMCs. These receptors all come from a man aged 18 to 29 in good health and CMV-seronegative. Each CDR3 is given with its conserved first and last residue. The D gene is left open where the match is weak. Size is omitted from some rows. Given values are once, few, many or a class for expanded clones.

CDR3aa | CDR3nt | d_gene | j_gene | abundance | v_gene | len
CASSMIGTGTYEQYF | TGTGCCAGTAGTATGATCGGGACAGGGACCTACGAGCAGTACTTC | TRBD1 | TRBJ2-7 | - | TRBV19 | 15
CASSPEPGQNQYF | TGCGCCAGCAGCCCCGAGCCAGGACAGAACCAGTACTTC | - | TRBJ2-7 | - | TRBV5-1 | 13
CASSFTGTEETQYF | TGTGCCAGCAGTTTCACCGGGACAGAAGAGACCCAGTACTTC | TRBD1 | TRBJ2-5 | - | TRBV27 | 14
CASSLGSVRDNEQFF | TGTGCCAGCAGCTTAGGTTCCGTCAGGGACAATGAGCAGTTCTTC | - | TRBJ2-1 | - | TRBV7-9 | 15
CASSPRGLLLYNEQFF | TGTGCCAGCTCGCCTAGGGGTCTCCTCCTCTACAATGAGCAGTTCTTC | - | TRBJ2-1 | - | TRBV18 | 16
CASTDRDISYEQYF | TGTGCCAGCACCGACCGGGACATCTCCTACGAGCAGTACTTC | - | TRBJ2-7 | - | TRBV6-5 | 14
CASSYLAGEQYF | TGTGCCAGCAGTTACTTGGCAGGGGAGCAGTACTTC | - | TRBJ2-5 | - | TRBV6-6 | 12
CASSIWDRANQPQHF | TGTGCCAGCAGCATATGGGACAGGGCCAATCAGCCCCAGCATTTT | - | TRBJ1-5 | - | TRBV21-1 | 15
CASSLQSRTSTDTQYF | TGTGCCAGCAGCCTTCAATCTAGAACTAGCACAGATACGCAGTATTTT | - | TRBJ2-3 | - | TRBV11-1 | 16
CASSLGPYGYTF | TGTGCCAGCAGCTTAGGTCCGTATGGCTACACCTTC | - | TRBJ1-2 | - | TRBV11-3 | 12
CASSEALTGEQPQHF | TGTGCCAGCAGTGAAGCGTTAACAGGGGAGCAGCCCCAGCATTTT | TRBD1 | TRBJ1-5 | once | TRBV2 | 15
CASSLGLGLAGGRETQYF | TGTGCCAGCAGCTTAGGCCTGGGACTAGCGGGAGGGAGAGAGACCCAGTACTTC | TRBD2 | TRBJ2-5 | - | TRBV13 | 18
CASSSLTGAHVTGELFF | TGTGCCAGCAGCTCACTGACAGGGGCCCATGTCACCGGGGAGCTGTTTTTT | TRBD1 | TRBJ2-2 | - | TRBV11-2 | 17
CASSLSGGHSTEGADTQYF | TGTGCCAGCTCTCTAAGCGGGGGGCATAGCACTGAGGGGGCAGATACGCAGTATTTT | TRBD2 | TRBJ2-3 | - | TRBV27 | 19
CASSPGTGPYNEQFF | TGTGCCAGCAGTCCGGGGACAGGGCCCTACAATGAGCAGTTCTTC | TRBD1 | TRBJ2-1 | - | TRBV27 | 15
CASSLGRTLDEQYF | TGTGCCAGCAGCTTAGGACGGACATTGGACGAGCAGTACTTC | - | TRBJ2-7 | - | TRBV11-1 | 14
CASSLSTGDTQYF | TGTGCCAGCAGCTTGTCTACAGGGGATACGCAGTATTTT | - | TRBJ2-3 | - | TRBV13 | 13
CASSQDMERGNIQYF | TGCGCCAGCAGCCAAGATATGGAAAGGGGGAACATTCAGTACTTC | - | TRBJ2-4 | few | TRBV4-3 | 15
CASSIDREGAGEQFF | TGTGCCAGTAGTATAGATCGAGAGGGGGCGGGGGAGCAGTTCTTC | - | TRBJ2-1 | - | TRBV19 | 15
CASSLTQGARNGYTF | TGTGCCAGCAGCTTAACTCAGGGGGCAAGAAATGGCTACACCTTC | TRBD1 | TRBJ1-2 | - | TRBV7-9 | 15
CASSTRQGMGYGYTF | TGTGCCAGCAGCACCCGACAGGGTATGGGCTATGGCTACACCTTC | TRBD1 | TRBJ1-2 | - | TRBV7-9 | 15
CASTDLTEAFF | TGTGCCAGTACAGACCTCACTGAAGCTTTCTTT | - | TRBJ1-1 | few | TRBV6-6 | 11
CASSSGWNEQFF | TGTGCCAGTAGTTCCGGGTGGAATGAGCAGTTCTTC | - | TRBJ2-1 | - | TRBV19 | 12
CASSGGRGGFEQFF | TGTGCCAGCAGTGGCGGTAGGGGGGGATTTGAGCAGTTCTTC | - | TRBJ2-1 | few | TRBV6-1 | 14
CASSEKVQGLRNQPQHF | TGTGCCAGCAGTGAAAAAGTACAGGGCCTTCGGAATCAGCCCCAGCATTTT | - | TRBJ1-5 | - | TRBV6-1 | 17
CASSYMGQGVEGYTF | TGTGCCAGCAGTTACATGGGACAGGGGGTTGAAGGCTACACCTTC | TRBD1 | TRBJ1-2 | - | TRBV6-5 | 15
CASSVGRGRGTEAFF | TGTGCCAGCAGTGTAGGCAGGGGGCGGGGCACTGAAGCTTTCTTT | TRBD1 | TRBJ1-1 | - | TRBV2 | 15
CASSSRGLAGGDVNEQFF | TGTGCCAGCAGCTCCAGGGGACTAGCGGGGGGCGATGTCAATGAGCAGTTCTTC | TRBD2 | TRBJ2-1 | - | TRBV5-8 | 18
CASTGTDTYNYGYTF | TGTGCCAGTACGGGGACAGACACTTATAACTATGGCTACACCTTC | TRBD1 | TRBJ1-2 | once | TRBV19 | 15
CASRPGGRTEAFF | TGTGCCAGCAGGCCAGGTGGGCGCACTGAAGCTTTCTTT | - | TRBJ1-1 | - | TRBV6-6 | 13
CASSMDTSGAYNEQFF | TGTGCCAGTAGTATGGATACTAGCGGGGCTTACAATGAGCAGTTCTTC | TRBD2 | TRBJ2-1 | few | TRBV19 | 16
CASSWTSGEYNEQFF | TGCGCCAGCAGCTGGACTAGCGGGGAGTACAATGAGCAGTTCTTC | TRBD2 | TRBJ2-1 | - | TRBV5-1 | 15
CASSLERVFLKRGQFF | TGTGCCAGCAGCTTAGAACGAGTTTTCCTCAAACGTGGGCAGTTCTTC | - | TRBJ2-1 | - | TRBV7-8 | 16
CATSTTGLGNRNTIYF | TGTGCCACCAGCACCACAGGTTTAGGCAATAGAAACACCATATATTTT | - | TRBJ1-3 | - | TRBV15 | 16
CASSRDRGNSPLHF | TGTGCCAGCAGCCGGGACAGGGGGAATTCACCCCTCCACTTT | TRBD1 | TRBJ1-6 | - | TRBV2 | 14